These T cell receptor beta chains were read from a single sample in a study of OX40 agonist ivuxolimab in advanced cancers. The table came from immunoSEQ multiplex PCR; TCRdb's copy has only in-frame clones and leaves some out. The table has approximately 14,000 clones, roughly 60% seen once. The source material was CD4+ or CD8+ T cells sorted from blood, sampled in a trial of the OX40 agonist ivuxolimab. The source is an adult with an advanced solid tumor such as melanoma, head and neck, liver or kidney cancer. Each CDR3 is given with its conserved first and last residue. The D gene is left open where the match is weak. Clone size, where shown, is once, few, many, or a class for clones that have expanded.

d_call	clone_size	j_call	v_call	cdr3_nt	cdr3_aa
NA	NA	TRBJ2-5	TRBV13	TGTGCCAGCAGCTTAGAACGGGGCTCGAGGACAGAAGAGACCCAGTACTTC	CASSLERGSRTEETQYF
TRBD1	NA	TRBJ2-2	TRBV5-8	TGTGCCAGCAGCTTGTCCGGCGGACAGGGTGGGGGCACCGGGGAGCTGTTTTTT	CASSLSGGQGGGTGELFF
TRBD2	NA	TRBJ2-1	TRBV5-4	TGTGCCACCACGCTCCTAGCGGGAGGGAATGAGCAGTTCTTC	CATTLLAGGNEQFF
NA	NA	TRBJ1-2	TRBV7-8	TGTGCCAGCAGCTTAGGTCTCAGGGGACCTAACTATGGCTACACCTTC	CASSLGLRGPNYGYTF
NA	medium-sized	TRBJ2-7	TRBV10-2	TGCGCCAGCAGTGAGTCGGGCTACGAGCAGTACTTC	CASSESGYEQYF
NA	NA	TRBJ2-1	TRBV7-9	TGTGCCAGCAGCTGGTTGGTAGGGGAGGATGAGCAGTTCTTC	CASSWLVGEDEQFF
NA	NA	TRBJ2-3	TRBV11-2	TGTGCCAGCAGCCCAAGGGTTGCTTTAGGAGATACGCAGTATTTT	CASSPRVALGDTQYF
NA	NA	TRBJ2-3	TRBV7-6	TGTGCCAGCAGCTTAGAGGTGGGCCATGCCACAGATACGCAGTATTTT	CASSLEVGHATDTQYF
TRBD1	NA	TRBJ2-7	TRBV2	TGTGCCAGCTACTCCGGGGCAGGGGGCTTCGAGCAGTACTTC	CASYSGAGGFEQYF
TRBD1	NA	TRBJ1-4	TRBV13	TGTGCCAGCAGCCCGGGGACAGGGGGAAAACTGTTTTTT	CASSPGTGGKLFF
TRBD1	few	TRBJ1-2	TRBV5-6	TGTGCCAGCAGCTTGGGGGGGACAGGGGCGAGTTATGACTATGGCTACACCTTC	CASSLGGTGASYDYGYTF
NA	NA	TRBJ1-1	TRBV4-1	TGCGCCAGCAGCCAAGTGGCGGGGCGTCATACTGAAGCTTTCTTT	CASSQVAGRHTEAFF
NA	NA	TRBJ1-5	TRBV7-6	TGTGCCAGCAGCTTAGAAACGGGGTACAATCAGCCCCAGCATTTT	CASSLETGYNQPQHF
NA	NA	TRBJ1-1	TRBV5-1	TGCGCCAGCAGCTTGGCCGGGGTTCTGAACACTGAAGCTTTCTTT	CASSLAGVLNTEAFF
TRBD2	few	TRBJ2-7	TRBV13	TGTGCCAGCAGCTTTCGAGCGGGGGGCACCAACTCCTACGAGCAGTACTTC	CASSFRAGGTNSYEQYF
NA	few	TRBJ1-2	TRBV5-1	TGCGCCAGCAGCTTGTCTGGGGGCGCAAACTATGGCTACACCTTC	CASSLSGGANYGYTF
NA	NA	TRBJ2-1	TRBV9	TGTGCCAGCAGCGTAGGTGAGGGTGAGCAGTTCTTC	CASSVGEGEQFF
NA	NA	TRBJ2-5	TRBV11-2	TGTGCCAGCAGCCCAGACGGGGGAGTGGAGACCCAGTACTTC	CASSPDGGVETQYF
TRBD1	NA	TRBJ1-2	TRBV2	TGTGCCGGGGGACAGGGGGCGATTGGCTACACCTTC	CAGGQGAIGYTF
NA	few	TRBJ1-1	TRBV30	TGTGCCTGGAGGGATGGGGACGTTTGGAACACTGAAGCTTTCTTT	CAWRDGDVWNTEAFF